The 12 T cell receptor beta chains below come from one sample, sequenced in a study of cytomegalovirus exposure and HLA in healthy donors (dated by TCRdb to about 2017). Library prep was done by the immunoSEQ multiplex PCR assay. The multiplex PCR relied on a mix of 60 forward primers for TCR Vbeta segments and 13 reverse primers for TCR Jbeta segments. The clones in this table, taken by TCRdb from immuneACCESS, are in-frame only. Not every clone is retained; where verified, under half of the shortfall comes from an unresolved V gene, and the cause of the rest is unknown. The sample has nearly 110,000 clones on record, roughly 82% of them singletons. Clones ranked in the top ten supply roughly 3% of the sample. The sample taken for sequencing was PBMCs. The receptors originated from a man under 40 in good health and CMV-seropositive.

This clone was detected a few times. This rearrangement joins TRBV19 to TRBJ1-3; D unclear. Germline V gives CDR1 LNHDA, CDR2 SQIVND (reference sequence). This CDR3 spans 17 amino acids. V was cut by 7 bases and J by 4 bases, with 23 bases left in between. CDR3 residues: CASTPSPALPRGNTIYF. CDR3 sequence (DNA): TGTGCCAGTACCCCTAGCCCCGCATTACCTCGAGGAAACACCATATATTTT.

This rearrangement joins TRBV28 to TRBJ2-7; 10 positions agree with TRBD1. After removal of 2 bases from V and 2 bases from J, the junction contained 3 bases not matched to a gene. CDR3 size: 15 residues. From germline, CDR1 is MDHEN and CDR2 SYDVKM. CDR3 nucleotide sequence: TGTGCCAGCAGTTTAGGGGGGACAGGGGCCTACGAGCAGTACTTC. Encoded protein: CASSLGGTGAYEQYF.

V usage is TRBV6-4 and J usage is TRBJ2-3, with 7 bases lining up with TRBD2. The CDR3 runs to 14 residues. The V gene's germline CDR1 is MRHNA and CDR2 SNTAGT. J gave up 1 base and V 3 bases, and 1 base lay outside the gene matches. The CDR3 region is CASSDGGGTDTQYF. The CDR3 DNA reads TGTGCCAGCAGTGATGGGGGGGGCACAGATACGCAGTATTTT.

J is TRBJ1-2 and V is TRBV27, with D perhaps matching TRBD1 (6 bases). V shed 3 bases and J shed 0 bases, with 14 bases lying between them. Germline CDR1 is MNHEY and CDR2 is SMNVEV (reference sequence). The CDR3 is made up of 16 amino acids. The CDR3 DNA sequence: TGTGCCAGCAGTTTGAGGGGGACGGTGGCTAACTATGGCTACACCTTC. Protein product: CASSLRGTVANYGYTF.

V and J are TRBV19 and TRBJ2-7, with 8 bases fitting TRBD2. V lost 6 bases to trimming and J lost 3 bases; unmatched junction nucleotides: 7. The CDR3 sequence is 14 residues long. Germline V gene lookup returns CDR1 LNHDA and CDR2 SQIVND (reference sequence). CDR3 nucleotides: TGTGCCAGTAGGGAGACTAGCGTGCGCTACGAGCAGTACTTC. This translates into CASRETSVRYEQYF.

The chain couples TRBV5-4 to TRBJ2-3, with D tentatively TRBD1 (5 bases). Trimming pared 3 bases from V and 2 bases from J, leaving 13 bases between. CDR1 and CDR2 (germline): SGHNT, YYREEE (reference sequence). This CDR3 region has 15 residues. This CDR3 is CASSSNDRNTDTQYF. The CDR3 nucleotides read TGTGCCAGCAGCTCGAATGACAGAAACACAGATACGCAGTATTTT.

The CDR3 bases are TGTGCCAGCAGCTTGGGAGTTACGAGCTCCTATAATTCACCCCTCCACTTT. This gives the protein CASSLGVTSSYNSPLHF. V gene TRBV5-4 combines with J gene TRBJ1-6; D call uncertain. This CDR3 contains 17 residues. The ends were cut back, 0 bases at V and 0 bases at J, with 10 bases in the middle. Germline V gene sequence: CDR1 SGHNT, CDR2 YYREEE (reference sequence).

The chain combines TRBV19 with TRBJ1-4, with 10 bases matching TRBD1. Trimming took 6 bases from V and 5 from J; bases not matched to a gene: 6. This CDR3 has 15 amino acids. Germline-derived CDR1 and CDR2 are LNHDA and SQIVND (reference sequence). CDR3 coding DNA: TGTGCCAGTAGCCCCCTGGACAGGGGGAATGAAAAACTGTTTTTT. As protein: CASSPLDRGNEKLFF.

The CDR3 DNA reads TGTGCCATCGGGGGCAGGTTAGAGACCCAGTACTTC. Residues: CAIGGRLETQYF. This chain uses TRBV10-3 with TRBJ2-5; perhaps TRBD1 as D (6 bases). The CDR3 has 12 residues. Deletions cut 8 bases from V and 4 bases from J, with 11 bases between. Germline-derived CDR1 and CDR2 are ENHRY and SYGVKD.

The rearrangement links TRBV19 to TRBJ2-5; 7 nucleotides align to TRBD2. Losses at the gene ends were 11 bases for V and 4 bases for J; bases not matched to a gene: 4. Germline V lookup: CDR1 LNHDA, CDR2 SQIVND (reference sequence). The CDR3 loop spans 11 amino acids. The CDR3 DNA is TGTGCCGCGGGGGTTTCAGAGACCCAGTACTTC. It codes for CAAGVSETQYF.

This clone was seen once. V is TRBV11-2 and J is TRBJ1-4; a weak D match, TRBD1 (5 bases). Trimming cost V 5 bases and J 1 base, with 8 bases left between them. The CDR3 loop spans 14 amino acids. Germline CDR1 SGHAT, CDR2 FQNNGV. CDR3: CASSITGTNEKLFF. CDR3 sequence (DNA): TGTGCCAGCAGCATTACAGGAACTAATGAAAAACTGTTTTTT.

CDR3 sequence reads: CASSPGSADEQFF. The CDR3 DNA is TGTGCCAGCAGCCCAGGGTCCGCCGATGAGCAGTTCTTC. The V gene is TRBV5-6, the J gene TRBJ2-1, with a tentative D call TRBD1 (5 bases). Germline CDR1 is SGHDT and CDR2 is YYEEEE. The germline V and J ends were trimmed by 4 bases and 8 bases, with 13 bases remaining between them. The CDR3 runs 13 residues. The full variable domain, with the rest looked up from reference TRBV5-6 and TRBJ2-1, is DAGVTQSPTHLIKTRGQQVTLRCSPKSGHDTVSWYQQALGQGPQFIFQYYEEEERQRGNFPDRFSGHQFPNYSSELNVNALLLGDSALYLCASSPGSADEQFFGPGTRLTVL.